Below, one T cell receptor (beta chain) is given with its context. The antigen remains undetermined. The sample comes from a study of cytomegalovirus exposure and HLA in healthy donors. The study, taken as a whole, reports: Later analysis found that TCR beta chains associated with HLA were more clonally expanded than other, equally common chains. Segments of the TCR beta V type were, in most cases, productive about 90% or about 30% of the time in an earlier analysis. Cytomegalovirus-associated TCR beta chains were listed, numbering 150 to 200.

This PCR relied on a set of 60 Vbeta primers and 13 Jbeta primers. TCRdb's copy holds only in-frame clones and misses some; the assay was immunoSEQ multiplex PCR. The sample table sets out roughly 30,000 clones. After removal of 1 base from V and 2 bases from J, the junction contained 23 bases not matched to a gene. This CDR3 region has 21 residues. Germline CDR1 and CDR2: GTSNPN and SVGIG (reference sequence). The sequence was collected from a woman aged 40 to 50 in good health and CMV-seropositive. The rearrangement uses TRBV30 and TRBJ1-1, with 9 bases identical to TRBD1. Material for sequencing was PBMCs. CDR3 region: CAWSAMMDRGKNGVYNTEAFF. As DNA, the CDR3 is TGTGCCTGGAGTGCAATGATGGACAGGGGCAAGAATGGGGTCTATAACACTGAAGCTTTCTTT.